This T cell receptor (beta chain) was obtained from a study of blood T cell repertoires in COVID-19. In the study overall: Samples of COVID-19 (acute and convalescent) were obtained from the United States, Italy and Spain. PBMCs, B-cell-depleted T cells, or T cells provided the cDNA or gDNA that made up the material.

Patients of the Seattle cohort, enrolled during active infection, were followed longitudinally. Per the authors' pipeline: Amplified reference gene primers provided the basis for estimating nucleated cell counts. Libraries were prepared by immunoSEQ multiplex PCR; TCRdb keeps only in-frame clonotypes and omits some of them. The V and J calls and clone size come from that table; D and trimming were worked out from the DNA. The sample carries approximately 350,000 clones, 86% recorded once. V was pared by 0 bases and J by 10 bases, with 4 bases of the junction left unmatched. This CDR3 spans 13 amino acids. CDR1 and CDR2 from the germline V gene are SGDLS and YYNGEE.

The specimen sequenced was peripheral blood. The receptor's source is a woman aged 55-69 years with COVID-19, enrolled during active disease. V gene TRBV9 combines with J gene TRBJ2-1; 7 positions agree with TRBD2. CDR3 coding DNA: TGTGCCAGCAGCGTAGTCCGGGGAGGGGAGCAGTTCTTC. Protein sequence: CASSVVRGGEQFF.